A single sample gave rise to the 5 T cell receptor beta chains below, sequenced in a study of OX40 agonist ivuxolimab in advanced cancers. The data were produced by immunoSEQ multiplex PCR, yet TCRdb's version contains in-frame clones alone and is incomplete. The sample records more than 70,000 clones, 91% being singletons. Sequencing was performed on CD4+ or CD8+ T cells sorted from blood, taken in a trial of the OX40 agonist ivuxolimab. The receptors were gathered from an adult with an advanced solid tumor such as melanoma, head and neck, liver or kidney cancer.

The chain joins TRBV5-1 to TRBJ2-2; the match to TRBD1 covers 9 bases. The CDR3 runs 16 residues. Germline V gene lookup returns CDR1 SGHRS and CDR2 YFSETQ. V lost 2 bases, J lost 3 bases, and 5 bases stayed unmatched. CDR3 in DNA: TGCGCCAGCAGCTTTGGTGGACAGGGGTACACCGGGGAGCTGTTTTTT. Protein: CASSFGGQGYTGELFF.

This chain links TRBV7-2 with TRBJ2-3; D gene unclear. This CDR3 contains 12 residues. Trimming pared 7 bases from V and 4 bases from J, leaving 9 bases between. The germline V gene encodes CDR1 SGHTA and CDR2 FQGNSA. As DNA, the CDR3 is TGTGCCAGCAACCGGCGGTCAGATACGCAGTATTTT. This sequence encodes CASNRRSDTQYF.

V gene TRBV18 combines with J gene TRBJ1-5, with 7 positions matching TRBD1. CDR3 length: 16 amino acids. Germline trimming cut 2 bases from V and 5 bases from J; bases unmatched to any gene: 9. Per germline, CDR1 KGHSH and CDR2 LQKENI. In DNA, the CDR3 is TGTGCCAGCTCACCAAGACAGGAGGGGGCCTATCAGCCCCAGCATTTT. Protein product: CASSPRQEGAYQPQHF.

V and J are TRBV28 and TRBJ1-4, with D perhaps matching TRBD1 (6 bases). Germline assignment: CDR1 MDHEN and CDR2 SYDVKM. Trimming pared 7 bases from V and 8 bases from J, leaving 23 bases between. The CDR3 is made up of 16 amino acids. The CDR3 region is CASIGSAGTQGEKLFF. DNA for the CDR3: TGTGCCAGCATCGGTAGTGCGGGGACCCAGGGGGAAAAACTGTTTTTT.

This clone turned up a few times. The chain recombines TRBV19 with TRBJ2-7, with 13 bases that match TRBD2. The CDR3 is 13 amino acids. Trimming at V came to 10 bases and at J to 6 bases, leaving 6 bases not matched to a gene. Germline V lookup: CDR1 LNHDA, CDR2 SQIVND (reference sequence). In nucleotides, the CDR3 is TGTGCCATCTGGACTAGCGGGAGTCGCGAGCAGTACTTC. Its translation is CAIWTSGSREQYF.